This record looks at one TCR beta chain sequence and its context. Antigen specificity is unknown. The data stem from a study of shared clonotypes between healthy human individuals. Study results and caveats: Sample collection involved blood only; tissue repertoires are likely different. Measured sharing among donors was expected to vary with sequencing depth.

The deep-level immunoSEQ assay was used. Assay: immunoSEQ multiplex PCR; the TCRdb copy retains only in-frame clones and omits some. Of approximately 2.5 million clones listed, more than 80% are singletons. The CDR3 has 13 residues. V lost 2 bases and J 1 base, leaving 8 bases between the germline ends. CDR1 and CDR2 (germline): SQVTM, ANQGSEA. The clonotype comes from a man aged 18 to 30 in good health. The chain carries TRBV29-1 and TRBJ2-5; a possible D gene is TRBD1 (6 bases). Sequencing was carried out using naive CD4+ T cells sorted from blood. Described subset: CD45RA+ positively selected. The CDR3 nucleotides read TGCAGCGTTGAAAGGGGGTTCCAAGAGACCCAGTACTTC. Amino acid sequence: CSVERGFQETQYF.